The next 28 T cell receptor beta chains were all read from a single sample in a study of cytomegalovirus exposure and HLA in healthy donors. A multiplex PCR was run with 60 Vbeta primers and 13 Jbeta primers. The method was immunoSEQ multiplex PCR; TCRdb's version includes in-frame clones alone and lacks a portion of them. Of approximately 120,000 clones in the sample, around 78% were seen once. What was sequenced was PBMCs. The source is a middle-aged man in good health and CMV-seronegative.

This rearrangement joins TRBV4-2 to TRBJ1-2; no clear D gene. V was pared by 0 bases and J by 4 bases, with 15 bases between. The germline V gene encodes CDR1 LGHNA and CDR2 YNFKEQ. This CDR3 is built from 16 residues. As DNA, the CDR3 is TGTGCCAGCAGCCAAGATCCCCTCACCCAGATCTATGGCTACACCTTC. This gives the protein CASSQDPLTQIYGYTF.

The chain employs TRBV19 and TRBJ2-1; D might be TRBD2 (5 bases). V was trimmed by 10 bases and J by 0 bases, leaving 10 bases between them. Germline lookup yields CDR1 LNHDA and CDR2 SQIVND (reference sequence). The CDR3 has 13 residues. The CDR3 DNA follows: TGTGCCACCCGGGGAAGCTCCTACAATGAGCAGTTCTTC. Residues: CATRGSSYNEQFF.

This chain connects TRBV11-1 to TRBJ2-5; TRBD2 agrees at 7 bases. The DNA end is more similar to TRBJ2-7, so the J call may be wrong. CDR1 is SGHAT, CDR2 FQDESV, per germline (reference sequence). This CDR3 is built from 15 residues. As DNA, the CDR3 is TGTGCCAGCAGCGATAATAGGGGAGCGGGGCTCGAGCAGTACTTC. Amino acid sequence: CASSDNRGAGLEQYF.

The chain employs TRBV19 and TRBJ1-2, with D possibly matching TRBD1 (6 bases). The CDR3 has 12 residues. The germline V gene encodes CDR1 LNHDA and CDR2 SQIVND (reference sequence). V was shortened by 7 bases and J by 2 bases, with 8 bases between the two germline ends. This CDR3 is CASIQGNYGYTF. The CDR3 DNA reads TGTGCCAGTATTCAGGGGAACTATGGCTACACCTTC.

This clone has a handful of counts. CDR3: CASSGFEGRNTGELFF. The CDR3, as DNA: TGTGCCAGCAGTGGCTTCGAAGGGAGGAACACCGGGGAGCTGTTTTTT. The chain carries TRBV6-4 and TRBJ2-2; D is perhaps TRBD2 (5 bases). Germline assignment: CDR1 MRHNA and CDR2 SNTAGT. The length of the CDR3 is 16 residues. The V end was cut by 4 bases, the J end by 1 base, with 13 bases between.

The rearrangement links TRBV4-1 to TRBJ1-2; possibly TRBD1 for D (6 bases). The V end lost 0 bases, the J end lost 4 bases, and 15 bases lay between the germline ends. Per germline, CDR1 MGHRA and CDR2 YSYEKL. The CDR3 contains 16 residues. DNA of the CDR3: TGCGCCAGCAGCCAAGATTTGGACAGTCGTCGCTATGGCTACACCTTC. Its translation is CASSQDLDSRRYGYTF.

The CDR3 DNA reads TGTGCCAGCAGTCAGGGGACAGGACATAACTATGGCTACACCTTC. Translated: CASSQGTGHNYGYTF. This chain joins TRBV28 and TRBJ1-2, with 8 bases fitting TRBD1. With V trimmed by 5 bases and J by 1 base, 6 bases remained unmatched. This CDR3 comprises 15 residues. Germline CDR1 reads MDHEN; CDR2 reads SYDVKM.

This clone was recorded only once. The chain uses TRBV5-1 and TRBJ1-5, with D possibly being TRBD1 (6 bases). This CDR3 has 16 amino acids. CDR1 and CDR2 from the germline V gene are SGHRS and YFSETQ. V was pared by 0 bases and J by 4 bases, with 14 bases between. The CDR3 nucleotides are TGCGCCAGCAGCTTGGAGGCGGGGGCACATAATCAGCCCCAGCATTTT. This translates into CASSLEAGAHNQPQHF.

The chain is built from TRBV6-6 and TRBJ2-3; 11 positions match TRBD2. Germline lookup yields CDR1 MNHNY and CDR2 SVGAGI (reference sequence). CDR3 length equals 15 residues. The junction had 6 bases not matched to a gene; V was cut back by 5 bases and J by 5 bases. The CDR3 here is CASSLSGGAEDTQYF. The CDR3 region has the DNA TGTGCCAGCAGTCTTAGCGGGGGGGCTGAAGATACGCAGTATTTT.

This chain connects TRBV5-6 to TRBJ1-6; the D gene is possibly TRBD1 (6 bases). V lost 5 bases and J lost 0, with 15 bases in between. The CDR3 extends over 17 amino acids. Germline assignment: CDR1 SGHDT and CDR2 YYEEEE. DNA of the CDR3: TGTGCCAGCAGTCCGCCAGGGGACCGCTCCTATAATTCACCCCTCCACTTT. As protein: CASSPPGDRSYNSPLHF.

The chain links TRBV7-9 to TRBJ2-6; TRBD1 matches at 9 bases. CDR1 and CDR2 from the germline V gene are SEHNR and FQNEAQ (reference sequence). The CDR3 has 17 residues. The V segment lost 4 bases and the J segment 3 bases; nucleotides outside the gene matches: 7. CDR3 amino acids: CASSSNRGRVGANVLTF. The DNA for the CDR3 is TGTGCCAGCAGCTCTAACAGGGGGCGCGTTGGGGCCAACGTCCTGACTTTC.

The chain employs TRBV5-1 and TRBJ1-1, with 8 nucleotides matching TRBD1. CDR1 and CDR2 from the germline V gene are SGHRS and YFSETQ. The CDR3 has 14 residues. Unmatched junction bases numbered 4, after V lost 4 bases and J lost 2 bases. This CDR3 reads CASSGGQGNTEAFF. The CDR3, as DNA: TGCGCCAGCAGCGGAGGACAGGGAAACACTGAAGCTTTCTTT.

The rearrangement links TRBV21-1 to TRBJ1-5; the table's D call TRBD1 went unverified against the DNA. TRBV21-1 is noted as a pseudogene. The CDR3 totals 16 residues. Here the CDR3 reads CASSIPPQWSNQPQHF. DNA for the CDR3: TGTGCCAGCAGCATCCCCCCCCAGTGGAGCAATCAGCCCCAGCATTTT.

The V and J genes are TRBV6-4 and TRBJ2-1; TRBD2 matches at 11 bases. Per the germline V gene, CDR1 is MRHNA and CDR2 is SNTAGT. CDR3 length equals 15 residues. After removal of 0 bases from V and 6 bases from J, the junction contained 1 base not matched to a gene. CDR3 residues: CASSDSSGGANEQFF. The CDR3 region has the DNA TGTGCCAGCAGTGACTCTAGCGGGGGGGCCAATGAGCAGTTCTTC.

The chain joins TRBV14 to TRBJ1-6; the match to TRBD1 covers 7 bases. This CDR3 comprises 17 residues. V was clipped by 0 bases and J by 8 bases; unmatched bases: 10. Germline-derived CDR1 and CDR2 are SGHDN and FVKESK. The CDR3 nucleotides are TGTGCCAGCAGCCAAGAAGGGCTACAGGGGACGGATTCACCCCTCCACTTT. Translated, it gives CASSQEGLQGTDSPLHF. The full variable domain, rest sourced from reference TRBV14 and TRBJ1-6, is EAGVTQFPSHSVIEKGQTVTLRCDPISGHDNLYWYRRVMGKEIKFLLHFVKESKQDESGMPNNRFLAERTGGTYSTLKVQPAELEDSGVYFCASSQEGLQGTDSPLHFGNGTRLTVT.

There are a few counts of this clone. The chain combines TRBV27 with TRBJ1-6; TRBD1 matches at 9 bases. CDR1 and CDR2 from the germline V gene are MNHEY and SMNVEV (reference sequence). The CDR3 loop spans 15 amino acids. After removal of 3 bases from V and 7 bases from J, the junction contained 4 bases not matched to a gene. CDR3 amino acids: CASSFGTGPNSPLHF. CDR3 in DNA: TGTGCCAGCAGTTTCGGGACAGGGCCGAATTCACCCCTCCACTTT.

The rearrangement links TRBV4-1 to TRBJ2-1, with a possible D match to TRBD1 (7 bases). V was trimmed by 0 bases and J by 6 bases, leaving 12 bases between them. Germline CDR1 MGHRA, CDR2 YSYEKL. This CDR3 contains 15 residues. CDR3 coding DNA: TGCGCCAGCAGCCAAGAACCAGGGGGGACCAATGAGCAGTTCTTC. Translated: CASSQEPGGTNEQFF.

The V call is TRBV7-8, the J call TRBJ2-2; perhaps TRBD2 as D (5 bases). Per the germline V gene, CDR1 is SGHVS and CDR2 is FQNEAQ. Trimming cost V 0 bases and J 5 bases, with 16 bases left between them. The CDR3 length is 17 residues. CDR3 residues: CASSLASVGDITGELFF. CDR3 bases: TGTGCCAGCAGCTTAGCGAGCGTCGGGGATATAACCGGGGAGCTGTTTTTT.

The rearrangement joins TRBV5-4 to TRBJ2-1; possibly TRBD1 for D (5 bases). Germline assignment: CDR1 SGHNT and CDR2 YYREEE (reference sequence). V lost 4 bases and J 4 bases, leaving 9 bases between the germline ends. This CDR3 comprises 13 residues. In DNA form, the CDR3 reads TGTGCCAGCAGCCGAGGACAATACAATGAGCAGTTCTTC. The encoded protein is CASSRGQYNEQFF.

The chain links TRBV7-3 to TRBJ2-3; D possibly corresponds to TRBD1 (6 bases). V gave up 1 base and J gave up 0 bases, with 8 bases separating them. CDR3 length equals 15 residues. Germline V CDR1 and CDR2: SGHTA, FQGTGA. CDR3 residues: CASSLIGTSTDTQYF. CDR3 bases: TGTGCCAGCAGCTTAATAGGGACAAGCACAGATACGCAGTATTTT.

In its sample, this clone was seen a few times. The J gene is TRBJ1-2, the V gene TRBV28; a weak D match, TRBD1 (6 bases). The germline V and J ends were trimmed by 9 bases and 2 bases, with 10 bases remaining between them. CDR1 is MDHEN, CDR2 SYDVKM, per germline. This CDR3 is 12 amino acids long. The CDR3: CASGQTNYGYTF. CDR3 in DNA: TGTGCCAGTGGACAGACCAACTATGGCTACACCTTC.

The gene calls are TRBV6-6 and TRBJ1-6; 7 nucleotides match TRBD1. CDR1 and CDR2 (germline): MNHNY, SVGAGI (reference sequence). The CDR3 sequence is 14 residues long. V lost 5 bases to trimming and J lost 5 bases; unmatched junction nucleotides: 3. CDR3 amino acids: CASSPGQDNSPLHF. CDR3 DNA sequence: TGTGCCAGCAGTCCCGGACAGGATAATTCACCCCTCCACTTT.

This clone is a singleton in its sample. The chain has TRBV5-6 and TRBJ1-5; D is unresolved. CDR3 length: 14 amino acids. Germline V CDR1 and CDR2: SGHDT, YYEEEE. V shed 1 base and J shed 4 bases, with 9 bases lying between them. The CDR3 protein is CASSLFQVNQPQHF. The DNA for the CDR3 is TGTGCCAGCAGCTTGTTTCAGGTAAATCAGCCCCAGCATTTT. Full variable domain (rest looked up from reference TRBV5-6 and TRBJ1-5): DAGVTQSPTHLIKTRGQQVTLRCSPKSGHDTVSWYQQALGQGPQFIFQYYEEEERQRGNFPDRFSGHQFPNYSSELNVNALLLGDSALYLCASSLFQVNQPQHFGDGTRLSIL.

The CDR3 here is CASSPGPAGTIYF. The DNA for the CDR3 is TGTGCCAGCTCCCCAGGCCCCGCGGGCACCATATATTTT. This chain connects TRBV6-6 to TRBJ1-3, with D hard to call. CDR3 length: 13 amino acids. Germline V gives CDR1 MNHNY, CDR2 SVGAGI (reference sequence). Trimming left V 8 bases short and J 9 bases short, with 17 bases between.

The V call is TRBV9, the J call TRBJ2-1, with 8 nucleotides matching TRBD2. V gave up 3 bases and J gave up 8 bases; unmatched junction bases: 7. The germline V gene has CDR1 SGDLS and CDR2 YYNGEE. The CDR3 covers 14 residues. In nucleotides, the CDR3 is TGTGCCAGCAGCGGTTACGGGGGGGGCGATGAGCAGTTCTTC. It yields the protein CASSGYGGGDEQFF. Full variable domain (remainder filled in from reference TRBV9 and TRBJ2-1): DSGVTQTPKHLITATGQRVTLRCSPRSGDLSVYWYQQSLDQGLQFLIQYYNGEERAKGNILERFSAQQFPDLHSELNLSSLELGDSALYFCASSGYGGGDEQFFGPGTRLTVL.

The genes are TRBV11-2 and TRBJ1-1; unclear D gene. The ends were cut back, 5 bases at V and 6 bases at J, with 13 bases in the middle. Germline V gene sequence: CDR1 SGHAT, CDR2 FQNNGV. The CDR3 extends over 13 amino acids. The CDR3 is CASSLTGVSEAFF. The CDR3 DNA sequence: TGTGCCAGCAGCCTCACGGGAGTGTCTGAAGCTTTCTTT.

The chain carries TRBV19 and TRBJ2-7, with TRBD1 matching 7 bases. The CDR3 extends over 14 amino acids. V shed 5 bases, J shed 6 bases, and the junction held 10 bases outside the gene matches. Germline V gene data show CDR1 as LNHDA and CDR2 as SQIVND (reference sequence). CDR3 sequence: CASSFTGTVGEQYF. The CDR3 DNA sequence: TGTGCCAGTAGTTTTACCGGGACAGTCGGCGAGCAGTACTTC.

The chain combines TRBV21-1 with TRBJ2-6; the D call TRBD1 from the table was never checked on the DNA. TRBV21-1 is an annotated pseudogene. The CDR3 extends over 15 amino acids. In nucleotides, the CDR3 is TGTGCCAGCAGCTCGAAGGGTACTGGGGCCAACGGCCTGACTTTC. Protein sequence: CASSSKGTGANGLTF.